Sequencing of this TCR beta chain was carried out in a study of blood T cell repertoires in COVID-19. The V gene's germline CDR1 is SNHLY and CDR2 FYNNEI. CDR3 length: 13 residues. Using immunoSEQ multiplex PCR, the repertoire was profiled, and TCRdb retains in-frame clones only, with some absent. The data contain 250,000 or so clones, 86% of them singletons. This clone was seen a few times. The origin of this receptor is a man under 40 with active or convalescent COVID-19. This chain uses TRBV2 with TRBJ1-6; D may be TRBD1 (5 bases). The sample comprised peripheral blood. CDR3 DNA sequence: TGTGCAGGGGCGGAGACGACGACTTCACCCCTCCACTTT. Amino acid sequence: CAGAETTTSPLHF.